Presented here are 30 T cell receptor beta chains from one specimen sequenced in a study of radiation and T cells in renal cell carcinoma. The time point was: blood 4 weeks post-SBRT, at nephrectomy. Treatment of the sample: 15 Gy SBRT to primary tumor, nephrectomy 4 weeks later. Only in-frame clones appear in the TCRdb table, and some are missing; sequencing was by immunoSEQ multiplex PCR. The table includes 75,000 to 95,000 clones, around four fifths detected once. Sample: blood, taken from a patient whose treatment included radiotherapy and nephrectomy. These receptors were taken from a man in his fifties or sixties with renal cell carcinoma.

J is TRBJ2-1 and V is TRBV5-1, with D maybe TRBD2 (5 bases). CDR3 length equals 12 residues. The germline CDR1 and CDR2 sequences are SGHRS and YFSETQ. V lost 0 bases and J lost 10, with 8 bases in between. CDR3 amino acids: CASSLAGEEQFF. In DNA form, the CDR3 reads TGCGCCAGCAGCTTGGCCGGGGAGGAGCAGTTCTTC.

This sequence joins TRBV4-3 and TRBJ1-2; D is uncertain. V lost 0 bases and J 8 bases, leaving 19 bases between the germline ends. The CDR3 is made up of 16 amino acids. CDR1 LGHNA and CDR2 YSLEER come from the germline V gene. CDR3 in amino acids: CASSQDQNGVEGGYTF. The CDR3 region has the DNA TGCGCCAGCAGCCAAGATCAGAACGGGGTGGAGGGCGGCTACACCTTC.

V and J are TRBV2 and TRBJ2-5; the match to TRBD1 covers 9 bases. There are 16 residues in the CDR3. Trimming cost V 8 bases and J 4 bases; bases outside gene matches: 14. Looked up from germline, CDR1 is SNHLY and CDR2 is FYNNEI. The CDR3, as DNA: TGTGCCAGCCGTGTTGGGACAGGGTCTTTTGGAGAGACCCAGTACTTC. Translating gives CASRVGTGSFGETQYF.

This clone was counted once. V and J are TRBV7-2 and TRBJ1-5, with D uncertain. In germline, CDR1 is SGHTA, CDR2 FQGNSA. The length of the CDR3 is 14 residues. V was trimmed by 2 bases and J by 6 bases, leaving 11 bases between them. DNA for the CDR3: TGTGCCAGCAGCTTAAACTCCTGGAGTCAGCCCCAGCATTTT. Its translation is CASSLNSWSQPQHF. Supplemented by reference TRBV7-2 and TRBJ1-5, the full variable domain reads GAGVSQSPSNKVTEKGKDVELRCDPISGHTALYWYRQSLGQGLEFLIYFQGNSAPDKSGLPSDRFSAERTGGSVSTLTIQRTQQEDSAVYLCASSLNSWSQPQHFGDGTRLSIL.

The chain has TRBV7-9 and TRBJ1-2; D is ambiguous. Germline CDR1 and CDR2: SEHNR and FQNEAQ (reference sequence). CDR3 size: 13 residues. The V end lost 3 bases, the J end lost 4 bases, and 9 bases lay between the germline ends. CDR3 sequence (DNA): TGTGCCAGCAGCTTGAGGGATTTCTATGGCTACACCTTC. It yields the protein CASSLRDFYGYTF.

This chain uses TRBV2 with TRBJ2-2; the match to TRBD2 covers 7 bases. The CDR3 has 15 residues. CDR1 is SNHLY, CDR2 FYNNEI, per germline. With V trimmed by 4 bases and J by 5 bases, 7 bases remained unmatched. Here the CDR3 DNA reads TGTGCCAGCAGTGCGGCGGGAGTAGGGACCGGGGAGCTGTTTTTT. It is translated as CASSAAGVGTGELFF.

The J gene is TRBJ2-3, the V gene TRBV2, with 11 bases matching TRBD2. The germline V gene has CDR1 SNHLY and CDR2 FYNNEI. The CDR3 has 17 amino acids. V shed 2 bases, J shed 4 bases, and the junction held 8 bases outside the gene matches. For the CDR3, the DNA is TGTGCCAGCAGTGAATCAACTAGCGGGGGCGGGGCAGATACGCAGTATTTT. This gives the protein CASSESTSGGGADTQYF.

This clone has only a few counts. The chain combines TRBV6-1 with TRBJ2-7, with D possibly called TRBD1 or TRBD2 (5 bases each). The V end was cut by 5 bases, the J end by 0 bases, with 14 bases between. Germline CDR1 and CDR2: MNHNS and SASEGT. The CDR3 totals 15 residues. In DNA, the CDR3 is TGTGCCAGCAGTCTGTTCGGGGCACCCTCCTACGAGCAGTACTTC. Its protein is CASSLFGAPSYEQYF.

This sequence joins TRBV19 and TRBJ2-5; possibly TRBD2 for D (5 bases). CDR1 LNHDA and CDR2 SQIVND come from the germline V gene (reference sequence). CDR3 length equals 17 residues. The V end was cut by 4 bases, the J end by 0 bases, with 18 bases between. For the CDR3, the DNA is TGTGCCAGTAGTAGCCCCAACGGGAACATATACCAAGAGACCCAGTACTTC. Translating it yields CASSSPNGNIYQETQYF.

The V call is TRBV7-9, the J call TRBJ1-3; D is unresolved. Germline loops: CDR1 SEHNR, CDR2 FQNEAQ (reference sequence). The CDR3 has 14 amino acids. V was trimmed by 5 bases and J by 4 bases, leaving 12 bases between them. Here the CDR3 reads CASSHRTTGNTIYF. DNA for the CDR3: TGTGCCAGCAGCCACCGGACCACCGGAAACACCATATATTTT. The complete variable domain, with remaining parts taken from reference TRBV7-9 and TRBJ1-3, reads DTGVSQNPRHKITKRGQNVTFRCDPISEHNRLYWYRQTLGQGPEFLTYFQNEAQLEKSRLLSDRFSAERPKGSFSTLEIQRTEQGDSAMYLCASSHRTTGNTIYFGEGSWLTVV.

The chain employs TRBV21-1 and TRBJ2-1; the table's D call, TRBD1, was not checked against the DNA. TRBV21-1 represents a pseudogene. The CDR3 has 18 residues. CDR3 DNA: TGTGCCAGCAGCTACGGTTACAGGGGGATCTGGGTATACAATGAGCAGTTCTTC. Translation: CASSYGYRGIWVYNEQFF.

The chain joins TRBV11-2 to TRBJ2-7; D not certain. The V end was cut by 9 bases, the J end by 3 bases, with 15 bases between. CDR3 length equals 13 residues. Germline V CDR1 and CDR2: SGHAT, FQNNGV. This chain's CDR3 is CASKTQGRYEQYF. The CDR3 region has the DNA TGTGCCAGTAAAACACAAGGGCGCTACGAGCAGTACTTC. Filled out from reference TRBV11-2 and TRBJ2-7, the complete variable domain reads EAGVAQSPRYKIIEKRQSVAFWCNPISGHATLYWYQQILGQGPKLLIQFQNNGVVDDSQLPKDRFSAERLKGVDSTLKIQPAKLEDSAVYLCASKTQGRYEQYFGPGTRLTVT.

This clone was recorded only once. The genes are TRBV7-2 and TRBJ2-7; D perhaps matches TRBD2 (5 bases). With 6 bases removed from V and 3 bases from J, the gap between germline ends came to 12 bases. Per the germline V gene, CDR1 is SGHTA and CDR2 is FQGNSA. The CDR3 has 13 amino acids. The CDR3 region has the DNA TGTGCCAGCAGTCGGAGACGGGACTACGAGCAGTACTTC. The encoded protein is CASSRRRDYEQYF. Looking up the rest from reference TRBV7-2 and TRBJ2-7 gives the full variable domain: GAGVSQSPSNKVTEKGKDVELRCDPISGHTALYWYRQSLGQGLEFLIYFQGNSAPDKSGLPSDRFSAERTGGSVSTLTIQRTQQEDSAVYLCASSRRRDYEQYFGPGTRLTVT.

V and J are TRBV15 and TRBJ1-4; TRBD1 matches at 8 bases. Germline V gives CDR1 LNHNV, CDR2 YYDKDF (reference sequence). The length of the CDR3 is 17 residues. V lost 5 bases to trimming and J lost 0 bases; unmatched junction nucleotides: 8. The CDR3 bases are TGTGCCACCAGCGCGGACAGGGTCGGAGCAACTAATGAAAAACTGTTTTTT. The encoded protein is CATSADRVGATNEKLFF.

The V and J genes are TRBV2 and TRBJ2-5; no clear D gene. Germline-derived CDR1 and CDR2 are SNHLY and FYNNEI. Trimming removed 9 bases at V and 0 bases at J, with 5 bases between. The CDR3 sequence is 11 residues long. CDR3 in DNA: TGTGCCAGTCAATACCAAGAGACCCAGTACTTC. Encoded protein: CASQYQETQYF.

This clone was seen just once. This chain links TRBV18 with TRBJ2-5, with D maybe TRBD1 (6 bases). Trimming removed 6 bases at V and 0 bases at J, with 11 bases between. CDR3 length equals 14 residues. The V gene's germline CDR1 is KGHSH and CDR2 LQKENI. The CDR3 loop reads CASSSGQNQETQYF. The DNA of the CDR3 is TGTGCCAGCTCCTCCGGACAGAACCAAGAGACCCAGTACTTC.

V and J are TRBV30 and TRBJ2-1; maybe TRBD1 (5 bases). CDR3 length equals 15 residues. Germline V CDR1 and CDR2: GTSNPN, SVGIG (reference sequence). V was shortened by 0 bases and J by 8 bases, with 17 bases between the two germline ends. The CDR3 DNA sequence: TGTGCCTGGAGTGTATATCTCTCGGGCAGGGATGAGCAGTTCTTC. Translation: CAWSVYLSGRDEQFF.

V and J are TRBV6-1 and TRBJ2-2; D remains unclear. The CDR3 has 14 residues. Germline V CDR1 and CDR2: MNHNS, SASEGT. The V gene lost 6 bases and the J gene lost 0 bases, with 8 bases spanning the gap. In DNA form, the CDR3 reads TGTGCCAGCAGCCACCCGTCGAACACCGGGGAGCTGTTTTTT. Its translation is CASSHPSNTGELFF.

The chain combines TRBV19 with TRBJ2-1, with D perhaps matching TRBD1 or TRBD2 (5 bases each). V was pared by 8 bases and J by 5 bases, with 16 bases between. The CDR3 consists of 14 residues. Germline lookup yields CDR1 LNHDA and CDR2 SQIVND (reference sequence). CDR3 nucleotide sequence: TGTGCCAGTCGTAGGGACGATGTGAACAATGAGCAGTTCTTC. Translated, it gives CASRRDDVNNEQFF. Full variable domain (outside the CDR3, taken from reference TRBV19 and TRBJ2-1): DGGITQSPKYLFRKEGQNVTLSCEQNLNHDAMYWYRQDPGQGLRLIYYSQIVNDFQKGDIAEGYSVSREKKESFPLTVTSAQKNPTAFYLCASRRDDVNNEQFFGPGTRLTVL.

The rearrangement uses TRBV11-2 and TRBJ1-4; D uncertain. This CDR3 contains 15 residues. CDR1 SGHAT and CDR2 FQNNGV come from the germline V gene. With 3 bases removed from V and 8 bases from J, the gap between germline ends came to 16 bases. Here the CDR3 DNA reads TGTGCCAGCAGCTTCTTGTTGACGGGCGAGGAAAAACTGTTTTTT. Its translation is CASSFLLTGEEKLFF.

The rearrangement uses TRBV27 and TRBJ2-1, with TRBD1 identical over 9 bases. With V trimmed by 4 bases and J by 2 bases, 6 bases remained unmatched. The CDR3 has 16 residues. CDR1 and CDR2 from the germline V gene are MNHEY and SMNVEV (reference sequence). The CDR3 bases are TGTGCCAGCAGTTCGTTGGGACAGGGAGCCTACAATGAGCAGTTCTTC. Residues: CASSSLGQGAYNEQFF.

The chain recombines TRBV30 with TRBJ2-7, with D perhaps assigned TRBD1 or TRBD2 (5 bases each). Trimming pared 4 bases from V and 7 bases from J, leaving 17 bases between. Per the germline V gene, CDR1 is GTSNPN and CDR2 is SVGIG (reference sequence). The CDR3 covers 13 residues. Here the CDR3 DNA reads TGTGCCTGGACCCTGGGGGTCCGTGGGGAGCAGTACTTC. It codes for CAWTLGVRGEQYF.

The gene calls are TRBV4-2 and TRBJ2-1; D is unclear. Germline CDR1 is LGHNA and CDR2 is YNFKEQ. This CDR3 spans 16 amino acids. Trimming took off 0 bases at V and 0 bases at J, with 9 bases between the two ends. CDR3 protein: CASSQESQSSYNEQFF. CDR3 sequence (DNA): TGTGCCAGCAGCCAAGAGTCCCAGAGCTCCTACAATGAGCAGTTCTTC.

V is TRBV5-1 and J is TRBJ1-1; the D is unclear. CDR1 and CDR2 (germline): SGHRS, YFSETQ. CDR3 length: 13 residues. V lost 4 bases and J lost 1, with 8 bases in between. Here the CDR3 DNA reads TGCGCCAGCAGCCAGGCCGCGAACACTGAAGCTTTCTTT. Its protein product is CASSQAANTEAFF.

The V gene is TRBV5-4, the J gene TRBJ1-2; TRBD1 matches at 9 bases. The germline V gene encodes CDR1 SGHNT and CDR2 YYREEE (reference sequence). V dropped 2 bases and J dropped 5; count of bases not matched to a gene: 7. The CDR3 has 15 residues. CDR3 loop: CASSLGGQGQYGYTF. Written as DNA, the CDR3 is TGTGCCAGCAGCTTAGGGGGACAGGGACAATATGGCTACACCTTC.

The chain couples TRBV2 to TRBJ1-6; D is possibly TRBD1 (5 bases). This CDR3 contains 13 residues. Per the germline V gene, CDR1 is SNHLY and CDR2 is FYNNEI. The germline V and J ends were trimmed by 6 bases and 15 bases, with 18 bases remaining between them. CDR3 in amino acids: CASRGTLREDLHF. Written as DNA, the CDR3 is TGTGCCAGCAGGGGGACCCTACGCGAGGACCTCCACTTT.

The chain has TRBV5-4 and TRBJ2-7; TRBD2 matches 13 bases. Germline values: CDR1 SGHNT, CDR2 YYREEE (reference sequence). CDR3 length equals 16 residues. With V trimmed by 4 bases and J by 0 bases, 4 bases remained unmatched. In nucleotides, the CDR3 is TGTGCCAGCAGCACAGGGACTAGCGGGATCTCCTACGAGCAGTACTTC. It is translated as CASSTGTSGISYEQYF.

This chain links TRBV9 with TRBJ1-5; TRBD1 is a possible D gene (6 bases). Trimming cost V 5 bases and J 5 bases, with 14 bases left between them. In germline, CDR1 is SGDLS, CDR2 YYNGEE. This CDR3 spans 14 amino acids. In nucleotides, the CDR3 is TGTGCCAGCAGTCTAGGAGGGGGGGATCAGCCCCAGCATTTT. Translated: CASSLGGGDQPQHF.

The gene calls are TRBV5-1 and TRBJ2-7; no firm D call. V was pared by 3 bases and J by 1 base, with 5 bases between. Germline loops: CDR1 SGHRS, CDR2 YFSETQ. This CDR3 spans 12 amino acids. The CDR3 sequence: CASSSQSYEQYF. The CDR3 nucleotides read TGCGCCAGCAGCTCACAGTCCTACGAGCAGTACTTC.

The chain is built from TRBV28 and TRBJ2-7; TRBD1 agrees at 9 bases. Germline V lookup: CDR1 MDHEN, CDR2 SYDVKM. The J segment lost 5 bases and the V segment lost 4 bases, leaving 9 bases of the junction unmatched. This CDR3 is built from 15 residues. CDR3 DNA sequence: TGTGCCAGCAGTTCAACCGGGACAGGGAACCACGAGCAGTACTTC. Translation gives CASSSTGTGNHEQYF.